Sequencing of this T cell receptor beta chain was carried out in a study of blood T cell repertoires in COVID-19. Looking at the study overall: Some COVID-19 samples were acute and others convalescent; all came from the United States, Italy and Spain. Sample material is recorded as cDNA or gDNA derived from T cells, B-cell-depleted T cells, or PBMCs.

Original methodology: Amplified reference gene primers provided the basis for estimating nucleated cell counts. Sequenced by immunoSEQ multiplex PCR; TCRdb stores in-frame clones only, minus some. From that table come the V and J calls and clone size; the DNA was used to work out D and trimming. The sample lists almost 95,000 clones; about 70% were seen once. The CDR3 totals 13 residues. Germline lookup yields CDR1 SGHNT and CDR2 YYREEE (reference sequence). V shed 0 bases and J shed 6 bases, with 10 bases lying between them. The chain uses TRBV5-4 and TRBJ2-7; a possible D gene is TRBD2 (5 bases). The sequence came from a woman aged 55-69 years in a cohort sampled during active or convalescent COVID-19. The sample consisted of peripheral blood. This CDR3 reads CASSLAGGREQYF. CDR3 in DNA: TGTGCCAGCAGCTTGGCCGGCGGGCGCGAGCAGTACTTC. Together with reference TRBV5-4 and TRBJ2-7, the CDR3 gives the full variable domain: ETGVTQSPTHLIKTRGQQVTLRCSSQSGHNTVSWYQQALGQGPQFIFQYYREEENGRGNFPPRFSGLQFPNYSSELNVNALELDDSALYLCASSLAGGREQYFGPGTRLTVT.